This TCR beta chain was retrieved from a study of blood T cell repertoires in COVID-19. Study-level information: There were acute and convalescent COVID-19 samples, and they came from the United States, Italy and Spain. The analysed material was cDNA or gDNA that came from T cells, B-cell-depleted T cells, or PBMCs.

This CDR3 is built from 17 residues. V was clipped by 1 base and J by 6 bases; unmatched bases: 11. Germline V gene sequence: CDR1 SGHRS, CDR2 YFSETQ. In the study's own analysis: The authors estimated nucleated cell counts from reference gene primer amplification. Here immunoSEQ multiplex PCR was the method, and the copy in TCRdb shows in-frame clones only, minus some. That table is the source of V, J and clone size, and D and trimming were worked out from the DNA. The sample has under 200,000 clones, approximately 90% seen once. This chain links TRBV5-1 with TRBJ2-3, with 10 bases lining up with TRBD1. This TCR came from a man in his forties or fifties with acute or convalescent COVID-19. The sequenced sample consisted of peripheral blood. The CDR3 region is CASSLLEVGTGADTQYF. The CDR3 DNA follows: TGCGCCAGCAGCTTGTTGGAGGTTGGGACAGGGGCCGATACGCAGTATTTT.